This T cell receptor beta chain derives from a study of blood T cell repertoires in COVID-19. Across the whole study: The study drew acute and convalescent COVID-19 samples from the United States, Italy and Spain. PBMCs, B-cell-depleted T cells, or T cells were the source of the cDNA or gDNA that made up the material.

In the original processing: Estimates of nucleated cell counts were drawn from the amplification of reference gene primers. TCRdb's table, derived via immunoSEQ multiplex PCR, lists solely in-frame clones and lacks some. That table is the source of V, J and clone size, and D and trimming were worked out from the DNA. The repertoire holds around 81,000 clones, with around 80% as singletons. Per the germline V gene, CDR1 is KGHSH and CDR2 is LQKENI. The CDR3 is 13 amino acids. The V and J ends lost 3 bases and 2 bases respectively, with 8 bases between them. Sample: peripheral blood. This sequence joins TRBV18 and TRBJ2-7, with no clear D. This TCR was sampled from a human donor in a cohort sampled during active COVID-19. For the CDR3, the DNA is TGTGCCAGCTCACCGTCACACACCTACGAGCAGTACTTC. Translated: CASSPSHTYEQYF.